Listed here are 29 T cell receptor beta chains from one sample, sequenced in a study. MiXCR was run by TCRdb on the RT-PCR reads, yielding one entry per CDR3 protein. Found here are 650,000 to 800,000 distinct CDR3 sequences, about 14% of them singletons; the top ten hold 3.6%. Sequencing was carried out using memory CD4+ T cells from blood. The receptor set was obtained from a female donor in good health, serving as a healthy control.

V and J are TRBV7-9 and TRBJ1-4; maybe TRBD1 (6 bases). With 6 bases removed from V and 8 bases from J, the gap between germline ends came to 16 bases. The CDR3 runs 14 residues. CDR1 SEHNR and CDR2 FQNEAQ come from the germline V gene (reference sequence). CDR3 DNA sequence: TGTGCCAGCAGGCTCCCGGGGGGCAGAGAAAAACTGTTTTTT. Amino acids: CASRLPGGREKLFF. Together with reference TRBV7-9 and TRBJ1-4, the CDR3 gives the full variable domain: DTGVSQNPRHKITKRGQNVTFRCDPISEHNRLYWYRQTLGQGPEFLTYFQNEAQLEKSRLLSDRFSAERPKGSFSTLEIQRTEQGDSAMYLCASRLPGGREKLFFGSGTQLSVL.

The V and J genes are TRBV6-5 and TRBJ1-1; possible D gene TRBD1, 6 bases. V was shortened by 6 bases and J by 1 base, with 15 bases between the two germline ends. Germline V lookup: CDR1 MNHEY, CDR2 SVGAGI. The CDR3 loop spans 15 amino acids. This CDR3 reads CASRTDRRSNTEAFF. CDR3 bases: TGTGCCAGCAGGACCGACAGGCGGTCGAACACTGAAGCTTTCTTT.

This sequence joins TRBV4-1 and TRBJ1-3; TRBD1 agrees at 9 bases. Germline V gene data show CDR1 as MGHRA and CDR2 as YSYEKL. Trimming at V came to 1 base and at J to 8 bases, leaving 6 bases not matched to a gene. This CDR3 is built from 15 residues. CDR3 coding DNA: TGCGCCAGCAGCCAAGTTAACAGGGGGCGAGACACCATATATTTT. It codes for CASSQVNRGRDTIYF.

The sample holds a few counts of this clonotype. The rearrangement links TRBV24-1 to TRBJ2-1; D perhaps matches TRBD2 (6 bases). The V gene's germline CDR1 is KGHDR and CDR2 SFDVKD. Trimming cost V 0 bases and J 1 base, with 12 bases left between them. CDR3 length equals 17 residues. The CDR3: CATSDLVGGLSYNEQFF. CDR3 DNA sequence: TGTGCCACCAGTGATTTGGTGGGGGGACTGTCCTACAATGAGCAGTTCTTC.

This clonotype has a single count. The CDR3 spells CASSYVVNYGYTF. The DNA for the CDR3 is TGTGCCAGCAGTTACGTAGTTAACTATGGCTACACCTTC. This sequence joins TRBV6-2 or TRBV6-3 and TRBJ1-2; D remains unclear. Trimming shortened V by 2 bases and J by 1 base, and 5 bases separated the two germline ends. CDR1 and CDR2 (germline): MNHEY, SVGEGT. The CDR3 runs 13 residues.

This clonotype was seen only a few times. The rearrangement uses TRBV20-1 and TRBJ2-7; D may be TRBD2 (6 bases). This CDR3 spans 16 amino acids. Trimming removed 0 bases at V and 3 bases at J, with 18 bases between. Germline CDR1 DFQATT, CDR2 SNEGSKA (reference sequence). The CDR3 nucleotides read TGCAGTGCTAGAGATCCCAGTCCGGGACTTCACTACGAGCAGTACTTC. It specifies CSARDPSPGLHYEQYF.

The rearrangement joins TRBV9 to TRBJ2-2; 7 bases map to TRBD1. From germline, CDR1 is SGDLS and CDR2 YYNGEE. V lost 3 bases to trimming and J lost 0 bases; unmatched junction nucleotides: 14. The CDR3 is 19 amino acids. The CDR3 loop is CASSARPGQTKTNTGELFF. The DNA for the CDR3 is TGTGCCAGCAGCGCTCGACCGGGACAGACAAAAACGAACACCGGGGAGCTGTTTTTT.

This chain connects TRBV4-1 to TRBJ1-5; D ambiguous. This CDR3 is built from 16 residues. V lost 0 bases to trimming and J lost 7 bases, with 16 bases between them. Per the germline V gene, CDR1 is MGHRA and CDR2 is YSYEKL. The CDR3 spells CASSQDIGGPRQPQHF. CDR3 nucleotide sequence: TGCGCCAGCAGCCAAGATATTGGTGGTCCGCGCCAGCCCCAGCATTTT.

This chain links TRBV4-3 with TRBJ2-1, with TRBD2 as a possible D gene (5 bases). Germline V CDR1 and CDR2: LGHNA, YSLEER. Trimming shortened V by 1 base and J by 6 bases, and 22 bases separated the two germline ends. This CDR3 spans 18 amino acids. CDR3 DNA sequence: TGCGCCAGCAGCCAAGGGGCCCATACTAGTTGGATGTCCAATGAGCAGTTCTTC. Translation gives CASSQGAHTSWMSNEQFF.

This clonotype occurred a few times. The chain uses TRBV6-2 or TRBV6-3 and TRBJ1-1; possibly TRBD1 for D (5 bases). There are 12 residues in the CDR3. V lost 6 bases and J lost 11, with 16 bases in between. CDR1 and CDR2 from the germline V gene are MNHEY and SVGEGT. The CDR3 region has the DNA TGTGCCAGCAGGACCGGGGCGACCGTGGCTTTCTTT. It specifies CASRTGATVAFF.

This clonotype has at least ten counts. The gene calls are TRBV7-2 and TRBJ2-7, with D tentatively TRBD2 (6 bases). Trimming stripped 1 base from V and 9 bases from J, with 16 bases between. Germline lookup yields CDR1 SGHTA and CDR2 FQGNSA. The CDR3 contains 14 residues. CDR3 in amino acids: CASSLGRGYGGQYF. CDR3 nucleotides: TGTGCCAGCAGCTTAGGAAGGGGCTACGGGGGGCAGTACTTC.

This clonotype was detected a few times. The J gene is TRBJ2-6, the V gene TRBV7-3; D unresolved. Looked up from germline, CDR1 is SGHTA and CDR2 is FQGTGA. Trimming took 5 bases from V and 4 from J, leaving 12 bases between them. The CDR3 is made up of 15 amino acids. In nucleotides, the CDR3 is TGTGCCAGCAGCCCAGGACGGGTCGGGGCCAACGTCCTGACTTTC. Its translation: CASSPGRVGANVLTF. Full variable domain (rest looked up from reference TRBV7-3 and TRBJ2-6): GAGVSQTPSNKVTEKGKYVELRCDPISGHTALYWYRQSLGQGPEFLIYFQGTGAADDSGLPNDRFFAVRPEGSVSTLKIQRTERGDSAVYLCASSPGRVGANVLTFGAGSRLTVL.

The J gene is TRBJ2-5, the V gene TRBV28, with D perhaps TRBD1 or TRBD2 (5 bases each). The CDR3 runs 13 residues. Between the trimmed V and J ends, which lost 10 bases and 1 base, there was a span of 13 bases. Germline V lookup: CDR1 MDHEN, CDR2 SYDVKM. The CDR3 coding sequence is TGTGCCACCTTACCAGGGAGCCAAGAGACCCAGTACTTC. Translated, it gives CATLPGSQETQYF.

This clonotype was picked up a small number of times. The genes are TRBV6-6 and TRBJ1-2; 11 bases line up with TRBD1. J lost 4 bases, V lost 5 bases, and 3 bases had no gene match. The CDR3 has 14 residues. Looked up from germline, CDR1 is MNHNY and CDR2 is SVGAGI (reference sequence). The CDR3 spells CASSRTGGTYGYTF. CDR3 DNA: TGTGCCAGCAGTCGGACAGGGGGCACCTATGGCTACACCTTC.

This clonotype was observed at least ten times. The chain carries TRBV28 and TRBJ2-7, with a tentative D call TRBD1 (6 bases). This CDR3 has 15 residues. Germline V lookup: CDR1 MDHEN, CDR2 SYDVKM. Between the trimmed V and J ends, which lost 5 bases and 2 bases, there was a span of 16 bases. This CDR3 is CASSQTLTGTYEQYF. CDR3 nucleotides: TGTGCCAGCAGTCAAACGTTGACAGGAACCTACGAGCAGTACTTC.

This clonotype was counted ten times or more. The chain recombines TRBV6-2 or TRBV6-3 with TRBJ1-5; no reliable D call. Germline V gives CDR1 MNHEY, CDR2 SVGEGT. V gave up 7 bases and J gave up 3 bases, with 10 bases separating them. CDR3 size: 13 residues. The CDR3 reads CASKATHNQPQHF. The CDR3 region has the DNA TGTGCCAGCAAAGCGACACACAATCAGCCCCAGCATTTT.

This clonotype has a handful of counts. The chain uses TRBV24-1 and TRBJ2-7; 11 bases are shared with TRBD1. J was trimmed by 3 bases and V by 5 bases; bases with no gene match: 5. The CDR3 runs to 15 residues. CDR1 and CDR2 (germline): KGHDR, SFDVKD. In DNA form, the CDR3 reads TGTGCCACCAGTGGGGGACAGGGGGAGAGCTACGAGCAGTACTTC. Translation gives CATSGGQGESYEQYF.

Of note for this clonotype: One end of the junction does not line up with germline, which may come from a read error. The gene calls are TRBV20-1 and TRBJ2-7, with TRBD1 matching 7 bases. Germline V gene lookup returns CDR1 DFQATT and CDR2 SNEGSKA (reference sequence). CDR3 length equals 14 residues. In DNA, the CDR3 is TGCAGTGTTAGAAGGGCAGGGGGCTCCTACGAGCAGTACTTC. This translates into CSVRRAGGSYEQYF.

This clonotype was found many times. This sequence joins TRBV6-5 and TRBJ2-5, with 7 bases fitting TRBD1. Trimming took 4 bases from V and 1 from J; bases not matched to a gene: 6. This CDR3 has 15 amino acids. Germline lookup yields CDR1 MNHEY and CDR2 SVGAGI. In DNA form, the CDR3 reads TGTGCCAGCAGTTTTGTCGGGGACAGCCAAGAGACCCAGTACTTC. It codes for CASSFVGDSQETQYF.

This clonotype was counted between two and nine times. This chain connects TRBV7-2 to TRBJ2-7; D perhaps matches TRBD1 (6 bases). The V end lost 4 bases, the J end lost 6 bases, and 13 bases lay between the germline ends. CDR1 and CDR2 (germline): SGHTA, FQGNSA. This CDR3 has 13 amino acids. Here the CDR3 DNA reads TGTGCCAGCAGCTCCTACAGGGTGGGCGAGCAGTACTTC. This codes for CASSSYRVGEQYF.

This clonotype was counted many times. The rearrangement uses TRBV20-1 and TRBJ2-3; maybe TRBD2 (5 bases). The CDR3 is 13 residues long. Germline V gene data show CDR1 as DFQATT and CDR2 as SNEGSKA (reference sequence). V was trimmed by 6 bases and J by 1 base, leaving 11 bases between them. The CDR3 loop reads CSAYTGGTDTQYF. CDR3 nucleotides: TGCAGTGCCTACACCGGGGGCACAGATACGCAGTATTTT.

The rearrangement uses TRBV9 and TRBJ2-3; the D gene is possibly TRBD1 (5 bases). Between the trimmed V and J ends, which lost 0 bases and 0 bases, there was a span of 11 bases. The CDR3 totals 16 residues. Per the germline V gene, CDR1 is SGDLS and CDR2 is YYNGEE. The CDR3 region is CASSVAPGLSTDTQYF. The CDR3 DNA is TGTGCCAGCAGCGTAGCCCCAGGGCTCAGCACAGATACGCAGTATTTT.

The table lists this clonotype with a few counts. For the CDR3, the DNA is TGTGCCAGCAGCTCCGAGGTCTCTGGGGCCAACGTCCTGACTTTC. Translating it yields CASSSEVSGANVLTF. V and J are TRBV7-2 and TRBJ2-6; D gene uncertain. The length of the CDR3 is 15 residues. The V end was cut by 4 bases, the J end by 0 bases, with 7 bases between. CDR1 SGHTA and CDR2 FQGNSA come from the germline V gene.

This clonotype has more than one count but fewer than ten. The chain uses TRBV15 and TRBJ2-1; maybe TRBD1 (6 bases). V was shortened by 1 base and J by 2 bases, with 6 bases between the two germline ends. The germline V gene encodes CDR1 LNHNV and CDR2 YYDKDF (reference sequence). This CDR3 region has 14 residues. CDR3 bases: TGTGCCACCAGCAGAGGGACAGCCTACAATGAGCAGTTCTTC. Encoded protein: CATSRGTAYNEQFF.

There are many counts of this clonotype. This chain connects TRBV25-1 to TRBJ1-5; D may be TRBD1 (5 bases). The CDR3 is made up of 13 amino acids. Germline CDR1 reads MGHDK; CDR2 reads SYGVNS. Trimming took off 3 bases at V and 6 bases at J, with 9 bases between the two ends. The CDR3 nucleotides read TGTGCCAGCAGTGATGGGGCAGGTCAGCCCCAGCATTTT. Translated, it gives CASSDGAGQPQHF.

In this sample, this clonotype turned up many times. The chain couples TRBV29-1 to TRBJ1-2, with no clear D. V shed 4 bases and J shed 3 bases, with 6 bases lying between them. The CDR3 extends over 11 amino acids. Germline V CDR1 and CDR2: SQVTM, ANQGSEA. The CDR3: CSVGGDYGYTF. The CDR3 DNA reads TGCAGCGTTGGGGGAGACTATGGCTACACCTTC.

This clonotype was counted only a few times. The chain recombines TRBV20-1 with TRBJ2-3; tentative D call: TRBD2 (6 bases). V was cut by 7 bases and J by 14 bases, with 22 bases left in between. In germline, CDR1 is DFQATT, CDR2 SNEGSKA (reference sequence). CDR3 size: 12 residues. The CDR3 nucleotides are TGCAGTGTCGTTACTGGGGGGACTGGGTTGTATTTT. Protein: CSVVTGGTGLYF.

The chain couples TRBV5-1 to TRBJ1-5; the D gene is possibly TRBD1 (6 bases). The CDR3 loop spans 16 amino acids. Germline lookup yields CDR1 SGHRS and CDR2 YFSETQ. Trimming left V 0 bases short and J 4 bases short, with 14 bases between. CDR3 DNA: TGCGCCAGCAGCTTGGCTGGGGGCGGAGAGAATCAGCCCCAGCATTTT. This translates into CASSLAGGGENQPQHF.

The table lists this clonotype with a few counts. The rearrangement joins TRBV30 to TRBJ2-7, with 10 bases fitting TRBD2. The germline V gene has CDR1 GTSNPN and CDR2 SVGIG (reference sequence). The V and J ends lost 4 bases and 0 bases, in that order; junction bases with no gene match: 6. CDR3 size: 15 residues. The CDR3 nucleotides are TGTGCCTGGAAGGGCCCTAGCGGGAGCTCCTACGAGCAGTACTTC. Residues: CAWKGPSGSSYEQYF.